This paragraph reports one T cell receptor (beta chain). Its antigen is still unknown. The record originates from a study of vaccination effects on CD4 cells after COVID-19. Whole-study findings and limits: The authors studied few convalescent patients and collected no early post-infection timepoints.

Germline V CDR1 and CDR2: SGHNT, YENEEA. V lost 5 bases, J lost 6 bases, and 14 bases stayed unmatched. This CDR3 has 16 residues. Subsequent to a culture period of roughly 11 days, CD4+ T cells were isolated. Only in-frame clones appear in the TCRdb table, and some are missing; sequencing was by immunoSEQ multiplex PCR. The data contain roughly 68,000 clones, 65% to 75% of them singletons. The V and J genes are TRBV11-3 and TRBJ1-2; TRBD1 aligns across 8 bases. Sequencing was performed on CD4+ T cells from PBMCs cultured without peptide, taken before COVID-19 vaccination. The source of this sequence is a human donor who had a prior SARS-CoV-2 infection. The CDR3 nucleotides read TGTGCCAGCAGCACCCCAGGGGGCGGCAAAGGAAATGGCTACACCTTC. This gives the protein CASSTPGGGKGNGYTF.